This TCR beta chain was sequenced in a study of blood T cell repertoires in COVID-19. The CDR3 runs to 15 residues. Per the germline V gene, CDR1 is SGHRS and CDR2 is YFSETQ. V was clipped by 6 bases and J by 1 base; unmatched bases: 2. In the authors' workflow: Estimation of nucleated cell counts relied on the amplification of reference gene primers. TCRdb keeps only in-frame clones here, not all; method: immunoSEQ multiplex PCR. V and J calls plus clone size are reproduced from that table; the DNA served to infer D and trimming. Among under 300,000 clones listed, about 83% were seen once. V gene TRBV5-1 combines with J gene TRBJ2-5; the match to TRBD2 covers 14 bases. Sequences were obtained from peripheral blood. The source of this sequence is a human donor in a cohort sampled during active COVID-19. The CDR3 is CASKGTSGGQETQYF. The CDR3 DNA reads TGCGCCAGCAAAGGGACTAGCGGGGGCCAAGAGACCCAGTACTTC.